A selection of T cell receptor beta chains follows, all from one sample in a study of T cells in Graves' hyperthyroidism and ophthalmopathy. TCRdb reprocessed the multiplex PCR reads with MiXCR, giving one entry per CDR3 protein. Of 250,000 to 300,000 distinct CDR3 sequences listed, about an eighth are singletons. Input material: blood. Receptors originate from a woman between 25 and 40 years old with Graves' hyperthyroidism that later progressed to Graves' ophthalmopathy. Both conserved end residues are part of each CDR3. D genes are given only for firm matches. Some rows mark clone size as missing; the rest say once, few, many or name a class of expanded clone.

>many|-|TRBJ1-6|TRBV7-6
CASSLADRYKWNSPLHF
TGTGCCAGCAGCTTAGCGGACCGCTATAAGTGGAATTCACCCCTCCACTTT
>many|-|TRBJ2-3|TRBV9
CASSVAGARLDTQYF
TGTGCCAGCAGCGTAGCGGGAGCACGATTGGATACGCAGTATTTT
>-|-|TRBJ2-7|TRBV4-3
CASSQEKTAPYEQYF
TGCGCCAGCAGCCAAGAGAAGACAGCCCCCTACGAGCAGTACTTC
>many|-|TRBJ1-1|TRBV27
CASSLSESGDTEAFF
TGTGCCAGCAGTTTATCGGAATCGGGGGACACTGAAGCTTTCTTT
>-|TRBD2|TRBJ2-1|TRBV2
CASSDVAGGYNEQFF
TGTGCCAGCAGTGACGTAGCGGGAGGCTACAATGAGCAGTTCTTC
>-|TRBD1|TRBJ1-2|TRBV15
CATSEGTGRGSLAGYTF
TGTGCCACCAGCGAGGGGACAGGACGGGGTAGTTTGGCTGGCTACACCTTC
>many|-|TRBJ2-3|TRBV7-8
CASSLVVEGSDTQYF
TGTGCCAGCAGCTTAGTGGTCGAGGGCTCGGATACGCAGTATTTT
>many|-|TRBJ2-5|TRBV20-1
CSAGPLIETQYF
TGCAGTGCAGGCCCCTTGATAGAGACCCAGTACTTC
>-|-|TRBJ1-3|TRBV6-1
CASSGSRNTIYF
TGTGCCAGCAGTGGAAGCCGAAACACCATATATTTT
>few|-|TRBJ1-4|TRBV25-1
CASSHSGPRIAEKLFF
TGTGCCAGCAGCCATAGCGGGCCAAGGATCGCTGAAAAACTGTTTTTT
>-|-|TRBJ1-5|TRBV4-3
CASSQDAINEGNQPRHF
TGCGCCAGCAGCCAAGATGCAATAAACGAAGGCAATCAGCCCCGGCATTTT
>many|TRBD2|TRBJ2-1|TRBV12-3/TRBV12-4
CASSLGAGVPNEQFF
TGTGCCAGCAGTTTGGGTGCGGGAGTCCCAAATGAGCAGTTCTTC
>-|TRBD1|TRBJ2-2|TRBV7-7
CASSPTLTGVGTGELFF
TGTGCTAGCAGCCCAACTCTTACAGGGGTCGGCACCGGGGAGCTGTTTTTT
>-|-|TRBJ2-4|TRBV5-4
CASSLGQGLAIQYF
TGTGCCAGCAGCTTGGGGCAGGGCTTGGCCATTCAGTACTTC
>many|-|TRBJ2-1|TRBV27
CASSLRSLGEAGLNEQFF
TGTGCCAGCAGTTTAAGGAGCCTGGGGGAGGCCGGCCTTAATGAGCAGTTCTTC
>many|-|TRBJ1-5|TRBV27
CASRMSPSDSNQPQHF
TGTGCCAGCAGAATGTCACCGAGTGATAGCAATCAGCCCCAGCATTTT
>many|TRBD2|TRBJ2-2|TRBV7-2
CASTRLAGGTGELFF
TGTGCCAGCACCCGACTAGCGGGGGGTACCGGGGAGCTGTTTTTT
>few|-|TRBJ1-2|TRBV20-1
CSARAIQGHYGYTF
TGCAGTGCCAGAGCGATCCAGGGTCACTATGGCTACACCTTC
>few|TRBD2|TRBJ2-1|TRBV2
CASPHPGGPYNEQFF
TGTGCCAGTCCTCATCCGGGAGGCCCTTACAATGAGCAGTTCTTC
>many|TRBD2|TRBJ2-1|TRBV20-1
CSANREGPSYNEQFF
TGCAGTGCTAACCGGGAGGGCCCTTCCTACAATGAGCAGTTCTTC
>many|-|TRBJ1-1|TRBV5-1
CASSLSSTEAFF
TGCGCCAGCAGCTTAAGTTCAACTGAAGCTTTCTTT
>many|TRBD2|TRBJ2-3|TRBV6-5
CASSYTLAGRADTQYF
TGTGCCAGCAGTTACACCCTAGCGGGACGGGCAGATACGCAGTATTTT
>-|TRBD2|TRBJ2-2|TRBV7-9
CASSGEGSTGELFF
TGTGCCAGCAGCGGGGAGGGGAGCACCGGGGAGCTGTTTTTT
>many|-|TRBJ2-1|TRBV6-2/TRBV6-3
CASSYGSTEQFF
TGTGCCAGCAGTTACGGGTCGACCGAGCAGTTCTTC
>many|TRBD2|TRBJ2-5|TRBV20-1
CSARPWTSGVKWGETQYF
TGCAGTGCTAGACCTTGGACTAGCGGGGTTAAGTGGGGAGAGACCCAGTACTTC
>-|TRBD2|TRBJ2-2|TRBV13
CASSSLAGSNTGELFF
TGTGCCAGCAGCTCACTAGCGGGATCGAACACCGGGGAGCTGTTTTTT
>many|-|TRBJ1-1|TRBV7-2
CASSLALGAEAFF
TGTGCCAGCAGCTTAGCGCTGGGGGCTGAAGCTTTCTTT
>few|-|TRBJ1-4|TRBV30
CAWSAPVEKLFF
TGTGCCTGGAGTGCCCCCGTTGAAAAACTGTTTTTT
>few|-|TRBJ2-1|TRBV19
CASRGFTYNEQFF
TGTGCCAGTAGGGGATTTACCTACAATGAGCAGTTCTTC
>many|-|TRBJ2-7|TRBV7-2
CASSLMISHEQYF
TGTGCCAGCAGCTTAATGATTTCCCACGAGCAGTACTTC
>many|-|TRBJ2-1|TRBV27
CASSLVERPSYNEQFF
TGTGCCAGCAGTTTAGTCGAGCGGCCCTCCTACAATGAGCAGTTCTTC
>-|TRBD1|TRBJ1-1|TRBV19
CASSIGDRGPWTEAFF
TGTGCCAGTAGTATAGGGGACAGGGGGCCTTGGACTGAAGCTTTCTTT
>many|TRBD2|TRBJ2-3|TRBV20-1
CSARDRLAGHTDTQYF
TGCAGTGCTAGAGATCGACTAGCGGGGCACACAGATACGCAGTATTTT
>many|-|TRBJ2-1|TRBV20-1
CGARDIPRGEQFF
TGCGGTGCTAGAGATATCCCACGTGGAGAGCAGTTCTTC
>few|TRBD1|TRBJ2-3|TRBV20-1
CSARSGTVSTDTQYF
TGCAGTGCTAGGTCCGGGACAGTCAGCACAGATACGCAGTATTTT
>many|TRBD2|TRBJ2-1|TRBV27
CASSSGLAGGFHEQFF
TGTGCCAGCAGTTCGGGACTAGCGGGAGGCTTTCATGAGCAGTTCTTC
>many|TRBD2|TRBJ2-1|TRBV7-9
CASSGASGSYNEQFF
TGTGCCAGCAGCGGGGCTAGCGGGAGCTACAATGAGCAGTTCTTC
>many|-|TRBJ1-5|TRBV18
CASSSDRGQPQHF
TGTGCCAGCTCATCCGACCGAGGACAGCCCCAGCATTTT
>-|-|TRBJ2-4|TRBV6-2/TRBV6-3
CASSYPELAKNIQYF
TGTGCCAGCAGTTACCCAGAGTTGGCCAAAAACATTCAGTACTTC
>many|-|TRBJ2-3|TRBV7-8
CASSWRHVLMDTQYF
TGTGCCAGCAGCTGGCGACATGTTCTTATGGATACGCAGTATTTT
>many|-|TRBJ2-7|TRBV12-3/TRBV12-4
CASSFRRYEQYF
TGTGCCAGCAGTTTTCGGAGGTACGAGCAGTACTTC
>many|TRBD2|TRBJ2-1|TRBV5-1
CASSLEAGGVIYNEQFF
TGCGCCAGCAGCTTGGAGGCGGGAGGGGTGATATACAATGAGCAGTTCTTC